A single sample is the source of the 3 T cell receptor beta chains below, sequenced in a study of blood T cell repertoires in COVID-19. This table comes from immunoSEQ multiplex PCR, and its TCRdb copy is limited to in-frame clones, with some not included. The repertoire has 150,000 to 200,000 clones, 86% of them found once; the top ten carry approximately 11%. Specimen: peripheral blood. Every receptor here comes from a woman in her sixties with COVID-19, enrolled during active disease.

The chain recombines TRBV12-3 or TRBV12-4 with TRBJ1-6; D might be TRBD1 (6 bases). The CDR3 runs 12 residues. V was cut by 6 bases and J by 10 bases, with 10 bases left in between. The CDR3: CASSRGASPLHF. CDR3 in DNA: TGTGCCAGCAGCCGGGGGGCCTCACCCCTCCACTTT.

This chain uses TRBV9 with TRBJ1-5; D uncertain. Germline V gene lookup returns CDR1 SGDLS and CDR2 YYNGEE. Trimming took 5 bases from V and 14 from J, leaving 14 bases between them. CDR3 size: 11 residues. Written as DNA, the CDR3 is TGTGCCAGCAGAGATGAAGGGCGGGAGCATTTT. Its translation is CASRDEGREHF.

This chain connects TRBV29-1 to TRBJ1-1; TRBD1 agrees at 8 bases. Germline V gene data show CDR1 as SQVTM and CDR2 as ANQGSEA. Germline trimming cut 4 bases from V and 2 bases from J; bases unmatched to any gene: 3. The CDR3 runs to 13 residues. CDR3 amino acids: CSVGSGGNTEAFF. The CDR3 DNA is TGCAGCGTTGGGTCAGGGGGCAACACTGAAGCTTTCTTT.